This T cell receptor beta chain was observed in a study of regulatory T cells in long-lasting Graves disease. This clonotype has a handful of counts. The antigen is unknown. With iRepertoire HTBI primers and Arm-PCR of CDR3 regions, TCR beta libraries were built. TCRdb re-analysed the multiplex PCR reads in MiXCR, keeping a single row per CDR3 protein. The data hold just over 600,000 distinct CDR3 sequences, with less than 20% observed a single time. Germline loops: CDR1 MNHEY, CDR2 SVGAGI. The CDR3 loop spans 14 amino acids. V gave up 1 base and J gave up 6 bases, with 9 bases separating them. Regarding the study as a whole: Accuracy might have suffered from few samples. Favoring TRBV28, TRBJ1-2 and TRBJ2-5 was a feature seen in persistent disease.

Sample time point: newly diagnosed GD, antithyroid drugs for less than 3 months. RNA from PBMCs was the source of the TCR library. The data were also submitted as part of a second study, on T cells in Graves' hyperthyroidism and ophthalmopathy. That study reports: The TCR CDR3 first-round RT-PCR relied on the HTBI primer set. It was a median 6.5 months before onset that the model predicted ophthalmopathy.

The rearrangement links TRBV6-5 to TRBJ1-4; D is possibly TRBD1 (5 bases). Sample: peripheral blood mononuclear cells (PBMCs), taken at new diagnosis, from a patient treated with antithyroid drugs. The origin of this receptor is a woman in her twenties or thirties with Graves disease. Here the CDR3 reads CASSYLGGYEKLFF. The DNA for the CDR3 is TGTGCCAGCAGTTACTTGGGGGGTTATGAAAAACTGTTTTTT.